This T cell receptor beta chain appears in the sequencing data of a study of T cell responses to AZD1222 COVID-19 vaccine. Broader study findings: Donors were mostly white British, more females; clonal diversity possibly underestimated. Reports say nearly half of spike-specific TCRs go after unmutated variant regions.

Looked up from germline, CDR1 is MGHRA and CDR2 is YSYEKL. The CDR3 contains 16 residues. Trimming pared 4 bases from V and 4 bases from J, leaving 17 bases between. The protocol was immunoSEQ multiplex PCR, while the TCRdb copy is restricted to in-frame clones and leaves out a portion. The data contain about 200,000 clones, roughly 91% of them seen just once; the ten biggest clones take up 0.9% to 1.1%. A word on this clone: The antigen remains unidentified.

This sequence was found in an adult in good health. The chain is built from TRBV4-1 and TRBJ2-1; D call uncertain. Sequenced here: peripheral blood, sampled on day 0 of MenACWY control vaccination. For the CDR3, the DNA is TGCGCCAGCAGCCCCTACGCCGACCTGGGTTACAATGAGCAGTTCTTC. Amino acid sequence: CASSPYADLGYNEQFF.